These 20 T cell receptor beta chains were all obtained from the same sample, sequenced in a study of blood T cell repertoires in COVID-19. Sequencing was performed with immunoSEQ multiplex PCR; in TCRdb, only in-frame clones are kept and a portion is missing. The table lists about 240,000 clones, 75% to 85% of them singletons. The sequenced sample consisted of peripheral blood. All receptors come from a woman in her 70s with acute or convalescent COVID-19.

The chain couples TRBV7-8 to TRBJ1-1; no clear D. Trimming pared 7 bases from V and 0 bases from J, leaving 12 bases between. Germline values: CDR1 SGHVS, CDR2 FQNEAQ. This CDR3 has 14 residues. The CDR3 sequence is CASTRTGLNTEAFF. CDR3 nucleotide sequence: TGTGCCAGCACCCGGACGGGGTTGAACACTGAAGCTTTCTTT.

J is TRBJ2-7 and V is TRBV19; TRBD2 is a possible D gene (5 bases). Germline lookup yields CDR1 LNHDA and CDR2 SQIVND (reference sequence). V was cut by 5 bases and J by 2 bases, with 13 bases left in between. The CDR3 extends over 14 amino acids. For the CDR3, the DNA is TGTGCCAGTAGTGGAGGCACCTTAGCCTACGAGCAGTACTTC. Its translation is CASSGGTLAYEQYF.

The V call is TRBV6-4, the J call TRBJ1-2; TRBD1 matches 7 bases. V lost 5 bases to trimming and J lost 4 bases; unmatched junction nucleotides: 10. Per the germline V gene, CDR1 is MRHNA and CDR2 is SNTAGT. The CDR3 covers 15 residues. The CDR3 sequence is CASSLIAGQSYGYTF. Written as DNA, the CDR3 is TGTGCCAGCAGTCTCATCGCGGGACAGTCCTATGGCTACACCTTC.

The chain uses TRBV19 and TRBJ1-1; a possible D gene is TRBD1 (5 bases). There are 15 residues in the CDR3. Germline V lookup: CDR1 LNHDA, CDR2 SQIVND (reference sequence). Trimming left V 6 bases short and J 3 bases short, with 17 bases between. In DNA form, the CDR3 reads TGTGCCAGTAGACGGTGGGACTTGGCGGACACTGAAGCTTTCTTT. Amino acid sequence: CASRRWDLADTEAFF.

The chain is built from TRBV6-5 and TRBJ1-3; D might be TRBD1 (5 bases). CDR1 MNHEY and CDR2 SVGAGI come from the germline V gene. Trimming pared 5 bases from V and 2 bases from J, leaving 13 bases between. This CDR3 region has 15 residues. The DNA of the CDR3 is TGTGCCAGCAGTCCCCTGGGGGGGACTGGAAACACCATATATTTT. It encodes CASSPLGGTGNTIYF.

This rearrangement joins TRBV5-1 to TRBJ1-4; TRBD1 matches 8 bases. J was trimmed by 7 bases and V by 2 bases; bases with no gene match: 10. The CDR3 totals 16 residues. In germline, CDR1 is SGHRS, CDR2 YFSETQ. The DNA for the CDR3 is TGCGCCAGCAGCTTCGAATTCGGACAGGGTGGTGAAAAACTGTTTTTT. It translates to CASSFEFGQGGEKLFF.

The V call is TRBV7-2, the J call TRBJ2-5; unclear D gene. V lost 5 bases and J lost 4, with 8 bases in between. CDR1 and CDR2 (germline): SGHTA, FQGNSA. The length of the CDR3 is 12 residues. CDR3: CASSPYRETQYF. DNA for the CDR3: TGTGCCAGCAGCCCGTATAGAGAGACCCAGTACTTC.

As DNA, the CDR3 is TGTGCCAGCAGTCCACGGACAGGGGGCCACACTGAAGCTTTCTTT. Protein: CASSPRTGGHTEAFF. The rearrangement links TRBV6-5 to TRBJ1-1; TRBD1 agrees at 11 bases. This CDR3 has 15 amino acids. Germline V gene sequence: CDR1 MNHEY, CDR2 SVGAGI. The junction had 5 bases not matched to a gene; V was cut back by 5 bases and J by 3 bases.

This clone was counted only a few times. The gene calls are TRBV30 and TRBJ1-1, with TRBD1 identical over 9 bases. The CDR3 is made up of 13 amino acids. V shed 8 bases, J shed 9 bases, and the junction held 13 bases outside the gene matches. Germline values: CDR1 GTSNPN, CDR2 SVGIG (reference sequence). The CDR3 region has the DNA TGTGCCACCTTAGGGGGGACAGGGACTCAAGCTTTCTTT. Amino acids: CATLGGTGTQAFF. Full variable domain (missing parts from reference TRBV30 and TRBJ1-1): SQTIHQWPATLVQPVGSPLSLECTVEGTSNPNLYWYRQAAGRGLQLLFYSVGIGQISSEVPQNLSASRPQDRQFILSSKKLLLSDSGFYLCATLGGTGTQAFFGQGTRLTVV.

This clone was seen only a few times. The gene calls are TRBV5-4 and TRBJ1-1; 10 bases match TRBD1. CDR3 size: 13 residues. Germline CDR1 reads SGHNT; CDR2 reads YYREEE (reference sequence). The J segment lost 7 bases and the V segment lost 2 bases, leaving 2 bases of the junction unmatched. CDR3 region: CASSFRDRGEAFF. In DNA form, the CDR3 reads TGTGCCAGCAGCTTCCGGGACAGGGGTGAAGCTTTCTTT.

The chain recombines TRBV5-4 with TRBJ2-3; 8 bases match TRBD2. Germline CDR1 and CDR2: SGHNT and YYREEE (reference sequence). V shed 2 bases, J shed 2 bases, and the junction held 7 bases outside the gene matches. The CDR3 loop spans 16 amino acids. The CDR3 sequence is CASSFSRGGPTDTQYF. The CDR3 DNA reads TGTGCCAGCAGCTTCTCTCGCGGGGGGCCCACAGATACGCAGTATTTT.

This clone was seen a handful of times. The chain employs TRBV3-1 (or the pseudogene TRBV3-2) and TRBJ2-2; 8 nucleotides align to TRBD1. J gave up 0 bases and V 6 bases, and 6 bases lay outside the gene matches. The CDR3 length is 16 residues. Germline lookup yields CDR1 LGHDT and CDR2 YNNKEL (reference sequence). For the CDR3, the DNA is TGTGCCAGCAGAACCACAGGGGGGACGAACACCGGGGAGCTGTTTTTT. Amino acids: CASRTTGGTNTGELFF.

V is TRBV19 and J is TRBJ2-3, with D possibly matching TRBD2 (6 bases). V was pared by 6 bases and J by 0 bases, with 13 bases between. The CDR3 is 15 amino acids. Germline V lookup: CDR1 LNHDA, CDR2 SQIVND (reference sequence). The CDR3 bases are TGTGCCAGTAGCCCAGCGGGCATAAGCACAGATACGCAGTATTTT. Amino acids: CASSPAGISTDTQYF.

With regard to this clone: The same CDR3 is also encoded by other DNA sequences in this sample. This chain links TRBV20-1 with TRBJ1-1; D gene ambiguous. Trimming shortened V by 6 bases and J by 4 bases, and 9 bases separated the two germline ends. The length of the CDR3 is 11 residues. CDR1 DFQATT and CDR2 SNEGSKA come from the germline V gene (reference sequence). The DNA for the CDR3 is TGCAGTGCCGAGAGAGGCACTGAAGCTTTCTTT. Its translation: CSAERGTEAFF.

The genes are TRBV5-6 and TRBJ1-4, with D possibly TRBD1 on 6 matching bases. The germline V gene has CDR1 SGHDT and CDR2 YYEEEE. The CDR3 consists of 18 residues. V shed 0 bases and J shed 3 bases, with 18 bases lying between them. CDR3 DNA sequence: TGTGCCAGCAGCTTGGCGGGACACGGCGCGCTCTCTAATGAAAAACTGTTTTTT. Translated, it gives CASSLAGHGALSNEKLFF.

The V call is TRBV10-3, the J call TRBJ2-4, with 9 nucleotides matching TRBD1. There are 17 residues in the CDR3. Looked up from germline, CDR1 is ENHRY and CDR2 is SYGVKD. V trimming: 4 bases; J trimming: 5 bases; junction bases outside the gene matches: 12. In nucleotides, the CDR3 is TGTGCCATCAGTGCCGGACAGGGGATCGGGAGCCAAAACATTCAGTACTTC. Translated: CAISAGQGIGSQNIQYF.

The chain joins TRBV7-9 to TRBJ1-4, with TRBD1 identical over 8 bases. V shed 5 bases and J 2 bases; nucleotides not matched to a gene: 1. The germline V gene encodes CDR1 SEHNR and CDR2 FQNEAQ (reference sequence). The CDR3 loop spans 14 amino acids. Here the CDR3 reads CASSQGATNEKLFF. CDR3 sequence (DNA): TGTGCCAGCAGCCAGGGGGCTACTAATGAAAAACTGTTTTTT.

The DNA of the CDR3 is TGTGCCAGCAGCTTAGCAGGACAGATTGGGGATACGCAGTATTTT. Amino acids: CASSLAGQIGDTQYF. This sequence joins TRBV7-9 and TRBJ2-3; a weak D match, TRBD1 (6 bases). Trimming removed 0 bases at V and 6 bases at J, with 13 bases between. Per the germline V gene, CDR1 is SEHNR and CDR2 is FQNEAQ (reference sequence). The CDR3 sequence is 15 residues long.

CDR3 amino acids: CASSPQQTNREAFF. CDR3 in DNA: TGTGCCAGCTCACCACAACAGACAAACAGAGAAGCTTTCTTT. This chain links TRBV18 with TRBJ1-1; D ambiguous. Germline V CDR1 and CDR2: KGHSH, LQKENI. The CDR3 extends over 14 amino acids. Trimming took off 1 base at V and 8 bases at J, with 14 bases between the two ends.

The chain combines TRBV5-1 with TRBJ1-6; tentative D call: TRBD1 (5 bases). V gave up 5 bases and J gave up 9 bases, with 18 bases separating them. This CDR3 contains 15 residues. Germline CDR1 and CDR2: SGHRS and YFSETQ. The CDR3 reads CASSQWGRGSSPLHF. Here the CDR3 DNA reads TGCGCCAGCAGTCAGTGGGGTAGGGGAAGTTCACCCCTCCACTTT.